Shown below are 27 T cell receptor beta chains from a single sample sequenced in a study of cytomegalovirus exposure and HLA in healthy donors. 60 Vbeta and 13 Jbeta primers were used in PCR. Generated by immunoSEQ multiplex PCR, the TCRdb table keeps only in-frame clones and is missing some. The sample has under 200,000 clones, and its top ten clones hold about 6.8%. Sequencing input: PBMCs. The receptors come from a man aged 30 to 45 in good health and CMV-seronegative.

CDR3 protein: CASSWPGQGSGAQYF. For the CDR3, the DNA is TGTGCCAGCAGTTGGCCGGGACAGGGAAGTGGGGCCCAGTACTTC. The chain links TRBV28 to TRBJ2-5, with 9 bases aligning to TRBD1. The CDR3 has 15 residues. The germline V gene has CDR1 MDHEN and CDR2 SYDVKM. V was pared by 4 bases and J by 9 bases, with 12 bases of the junction left unmatched.

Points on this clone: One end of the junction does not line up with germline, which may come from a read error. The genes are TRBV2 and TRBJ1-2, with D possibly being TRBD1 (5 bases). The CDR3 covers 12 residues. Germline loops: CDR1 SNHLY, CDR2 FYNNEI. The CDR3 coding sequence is TGTGCCAGCAGGGAAGGGGAGGATGGCTACACCTTC. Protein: CASREGEDGYTF.

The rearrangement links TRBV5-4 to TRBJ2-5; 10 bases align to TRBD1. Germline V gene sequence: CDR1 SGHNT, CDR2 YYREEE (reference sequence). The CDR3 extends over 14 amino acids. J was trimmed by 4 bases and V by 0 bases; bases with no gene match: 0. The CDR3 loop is CASSLGDRGETQYF. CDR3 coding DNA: TGTGCCAGCAGCTTGGGGGACAGGGGAGAGACCCAGTACTTC.

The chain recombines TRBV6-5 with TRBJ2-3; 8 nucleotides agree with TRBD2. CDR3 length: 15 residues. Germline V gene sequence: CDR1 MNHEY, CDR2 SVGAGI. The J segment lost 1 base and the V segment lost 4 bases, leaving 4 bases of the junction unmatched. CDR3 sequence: CASSLLSGGTDTQYF. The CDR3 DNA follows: TGTGCCAGCAGTTTACTTAGCGGGGGCACAGATACGCAGTATTTT.

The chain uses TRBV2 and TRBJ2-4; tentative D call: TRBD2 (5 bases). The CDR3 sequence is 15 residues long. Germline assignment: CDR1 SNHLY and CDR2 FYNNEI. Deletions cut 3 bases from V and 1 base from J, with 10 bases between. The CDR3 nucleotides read TGTGCCAGCAGTGACGGGGTGGTGGCCAAAAACATTCAGTACTTC. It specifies CASSDGVVAKNIQYF.

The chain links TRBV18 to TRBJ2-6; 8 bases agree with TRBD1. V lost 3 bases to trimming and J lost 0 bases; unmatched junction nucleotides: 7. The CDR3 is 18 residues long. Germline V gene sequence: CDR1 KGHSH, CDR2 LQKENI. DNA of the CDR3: TGTGCCAGCTCACCCAGACAGGGGACCCTCTCTGGGGCCAACGTCCTGACTTTC. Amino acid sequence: CASSPRQGTLSGANVLTF.

This CDR3 reads CSVDTSGRGQTQYF. The CDR3 DNA reads TGCAGCGTTGATACTAGCGGGAGGGGACAGACGCAGTATTTT. The rearrangement links TRBV29-1 to TRBJ2-3, with TRBD2 identical over 13 bases. The V gene's germline CDR1 is SQVTM and CDR2 ANQGSEA. Trimming cost V 3 bases and J 9 bases; bases outside gene matches: 6. This CDR3 has 14 amino acids.

Here the CDR3 reads CAWTAPTGGTYSNQPQHF. CDR3 bases: TGTGCCTGGACCGCCCCGACAGGGGGAACCTATAGCAATCAGCCCCAGCATTTT. The chain links TRBV30 to TRBJ1-5, with TRBD1 matching 9 bases. V lost 4 bases, J lost 0 bases, and 13 bases stayed unmatched. This CDR3 is built from 18 residues. Germline CDR1 reads GTSNPN; CDR2 reads SVGIG (reference sequence).

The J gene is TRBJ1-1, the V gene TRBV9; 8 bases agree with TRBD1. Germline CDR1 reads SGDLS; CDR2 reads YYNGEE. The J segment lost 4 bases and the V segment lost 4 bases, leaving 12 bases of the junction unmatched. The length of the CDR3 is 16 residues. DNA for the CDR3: TGTGCCAGCAGCTCCAGAGGTGACAGGGGTGGCACTGAAGCTTTCTTT. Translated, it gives CASSSRGDRGGTEAFF.

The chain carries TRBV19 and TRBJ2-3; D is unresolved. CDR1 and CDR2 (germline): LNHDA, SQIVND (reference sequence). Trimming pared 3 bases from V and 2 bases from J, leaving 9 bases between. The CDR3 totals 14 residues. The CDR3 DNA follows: TGTGCCAGTAGTATCGTGGCAACCACAGATACGCAGTATTTT. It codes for CASSIVATTDTQYF.

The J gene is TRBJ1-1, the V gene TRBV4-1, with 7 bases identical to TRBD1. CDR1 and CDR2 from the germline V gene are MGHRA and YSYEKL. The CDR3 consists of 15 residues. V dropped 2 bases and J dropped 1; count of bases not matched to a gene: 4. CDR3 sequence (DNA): TGCGCCAGCAGCCAACATCCAGGGGGGAACACTGAAGCTTTCTTT. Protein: CASSQHPGGNTEAFF.

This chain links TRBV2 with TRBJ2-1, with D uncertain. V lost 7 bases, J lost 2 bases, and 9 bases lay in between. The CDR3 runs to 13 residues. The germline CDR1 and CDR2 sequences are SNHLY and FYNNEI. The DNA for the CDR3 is TGTGCCAGCAAGTCTGAGCCCTACAATGAGCAGTTCTTC. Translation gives CASKSEPYNEQFF.

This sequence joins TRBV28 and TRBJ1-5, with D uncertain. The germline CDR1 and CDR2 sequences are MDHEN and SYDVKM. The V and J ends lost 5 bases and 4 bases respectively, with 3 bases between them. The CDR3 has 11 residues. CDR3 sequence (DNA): TGTGCCAGCAGTCTAAATCAGCCCCAGCATTTT. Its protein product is CASSLNQPQHF. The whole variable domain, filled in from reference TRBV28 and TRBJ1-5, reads DVKVTQSSRYLVKRTGEKVFLECVQDMDHENMFWYRQDPGLGLRLIYFSYDVKMKEKGDIPEGYSVSREKKERFSLILESASTNQTSMYLCASSLNQPQHFGDGTRLSIL.

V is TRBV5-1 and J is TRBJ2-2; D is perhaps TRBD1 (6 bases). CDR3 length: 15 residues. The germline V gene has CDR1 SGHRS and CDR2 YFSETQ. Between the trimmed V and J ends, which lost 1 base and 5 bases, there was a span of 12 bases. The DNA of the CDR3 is TGCGCCAGCAGCTTGTTGCGGACAGAGACCGGGGAGCTGTTTTTT. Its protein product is CASSLLRTETGELFF.

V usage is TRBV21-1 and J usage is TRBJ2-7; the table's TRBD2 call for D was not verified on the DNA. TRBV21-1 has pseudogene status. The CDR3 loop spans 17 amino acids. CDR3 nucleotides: TGTGCCAGCAGCAAAGAGGCGGCCGGCCTTTCTGACTACGAGCAGTACTTC. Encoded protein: CASSKEAAGLSDYEQYF.

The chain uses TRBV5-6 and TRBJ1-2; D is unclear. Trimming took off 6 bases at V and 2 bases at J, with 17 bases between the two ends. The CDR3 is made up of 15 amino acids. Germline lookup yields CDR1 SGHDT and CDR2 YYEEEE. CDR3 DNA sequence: TGTGCCAGCACGGGAGAGAGGCGCAAGAACTATGGCTACACCTTC. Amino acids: CASTGERRKNYGYTF. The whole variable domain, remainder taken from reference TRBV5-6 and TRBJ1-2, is DAGVTQSPTHLIKTRGQQVTLRCSPKSGHDTVSWYQQALGQGPQFIFQYYEEEERQRGNFPDRFSGHQFPNYSSELNVNALLLGDSALYLCASTGERRKNYGYTFGSGTRLTVV.

CDR3 residues: CASTTGLGKETQYF. As DNA, the CDR3 is TGTGCCAGCACTACTGGACTAGGCAAAGAGACCCAGTACTTC. The V call is TRBV19, the J call TRBJ2-5; 7 bases are a match to TRBD2. CDR1 LNHDA and CDR2 SQIVND come from the germline V gene (reference sequence). Trimming removed 9 bases from V and 3 bases from J; junction bases left unmatched: 10. The CDR3 length is 14 residues.

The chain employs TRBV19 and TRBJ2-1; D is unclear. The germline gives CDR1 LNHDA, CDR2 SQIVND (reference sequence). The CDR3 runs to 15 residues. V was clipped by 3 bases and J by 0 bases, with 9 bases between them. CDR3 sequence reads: CASSMGPSSYNEQFF. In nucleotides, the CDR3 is TGTGCCAGTAGTATGGGCCCAAGCTCCTACAATGAGCAGTTCTTC.

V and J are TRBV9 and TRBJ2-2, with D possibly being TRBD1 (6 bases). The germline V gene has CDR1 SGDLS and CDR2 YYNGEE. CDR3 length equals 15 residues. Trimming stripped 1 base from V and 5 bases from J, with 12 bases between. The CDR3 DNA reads TGTGCCAGCAGCGTAAGGGGGAGTGGGACCGGGGAGCTGTTTTTT. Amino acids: CASSVRGSGTGELFF.

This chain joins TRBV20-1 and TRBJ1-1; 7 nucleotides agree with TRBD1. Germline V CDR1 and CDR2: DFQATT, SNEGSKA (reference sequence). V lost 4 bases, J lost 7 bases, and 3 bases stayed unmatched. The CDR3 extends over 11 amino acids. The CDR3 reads CSANQGVEAFF. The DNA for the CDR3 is TGCAGTGCTAACCAGGGGGTTGAAGCTTTCTTT.

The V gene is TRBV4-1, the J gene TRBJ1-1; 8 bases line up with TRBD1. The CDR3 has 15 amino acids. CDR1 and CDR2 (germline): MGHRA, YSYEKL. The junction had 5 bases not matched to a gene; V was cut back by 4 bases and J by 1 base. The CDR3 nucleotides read TGCGCCAGCAGCCTTGACAGGGGAAGGAACACTGAAGCTTTCTTT. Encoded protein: CASSLDRGRNTEAFF.

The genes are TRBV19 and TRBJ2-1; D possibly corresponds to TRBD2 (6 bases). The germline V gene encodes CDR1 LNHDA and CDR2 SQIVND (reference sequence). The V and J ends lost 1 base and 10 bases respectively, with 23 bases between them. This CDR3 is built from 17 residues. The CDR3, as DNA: TGTGCCAGTAGTATAGTAAGGCGTGGCGGGACTGGGGACGAGCAGTTCTTC. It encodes CASSIVRRGGTGDEQFF.

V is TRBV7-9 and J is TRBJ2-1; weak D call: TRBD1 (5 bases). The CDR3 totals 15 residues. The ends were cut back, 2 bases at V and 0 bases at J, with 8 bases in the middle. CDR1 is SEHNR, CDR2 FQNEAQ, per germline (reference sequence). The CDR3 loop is CASSLLQGSYNEQFF. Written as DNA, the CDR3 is TGTGCCAGCAGCTTACTTCAGGGCTCCTACAATGAGCAGTTCTTC.

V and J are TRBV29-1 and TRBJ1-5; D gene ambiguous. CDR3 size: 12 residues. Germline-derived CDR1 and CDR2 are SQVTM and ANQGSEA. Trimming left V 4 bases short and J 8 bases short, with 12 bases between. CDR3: CSVVANGEPQHF. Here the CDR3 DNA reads TGCAGCGTTGTGGCGAACGGGGAGCCCCAGCATTTT. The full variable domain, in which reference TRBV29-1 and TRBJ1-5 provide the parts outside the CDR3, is SAVISQKPSRDICQRGTSLTIQCQVDSQVTMMFWYRQQPGQSLTLIATANQGSEATYESGFVIDKFPISRPNLTFSTLTVSNMSPEDSSIYLCSVVANGEPQHFGDGTRLSIL.

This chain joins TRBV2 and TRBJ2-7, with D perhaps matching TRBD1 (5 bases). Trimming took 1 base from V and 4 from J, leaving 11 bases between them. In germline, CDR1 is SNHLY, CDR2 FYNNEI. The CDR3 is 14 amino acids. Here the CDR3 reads CASSEVQVRYEQYF. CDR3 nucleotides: TGTGCCAGCAGTGAAGTACAGGTTCGGTACGAGCAGTACTTC.

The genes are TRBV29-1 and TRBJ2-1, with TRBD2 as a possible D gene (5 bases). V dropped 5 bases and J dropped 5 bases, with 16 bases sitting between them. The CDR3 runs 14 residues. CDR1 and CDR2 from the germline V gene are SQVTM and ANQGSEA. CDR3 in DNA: TGCAGCGTTAGGCTAGCCCAGATACACAATGAGCAGTTCTTC. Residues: CSVRLAQIHNEQFF.

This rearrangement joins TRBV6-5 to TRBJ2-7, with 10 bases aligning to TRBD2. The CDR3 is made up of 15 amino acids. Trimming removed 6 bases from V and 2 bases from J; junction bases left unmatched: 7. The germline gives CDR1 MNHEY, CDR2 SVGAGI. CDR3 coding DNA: TGTGCCAGCAGAGATACTAGCGGGGCCCCCTACGAGCAGTACTTC. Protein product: CASRDTSGAPYEQYF.